Included here is one TCR beta chain sequence, with context. This sample is drawn from a study of cytomegalovirus exposure and HLA in healthy donors. Use of 60 Vbeta and 13 Jbeta primers characterized the PCR. In the source study's methods: Some 9.9 million of some 80 million unique TCR beta chains were shared, per a later count. Generated by immunoSEQ multiplex PCR, the TCRdb table keeps only in-frame clones and is missing some. V and J calls plus clone size are reproduced from that table; the DNA served to infer D and trimming. The sample includes around 200,000 clones, roughly 85% of them seen just once. The trim removed 5 bases at V and 4 bases at J, leaving 4 bases unmatched. The germline CDR1 and CDR2 sequences are MGHDK and SYGVNS. The CDR3 extends over 13 amino acids.

The chain combines TRBV25-1 with TRBJ2-5, with 7 bases lining up with TRBD2. The sequenced sample consisted of PBMCs. This TCR came from a woman in her 50s in good health and CMV-seronegative. The CDR3 sequence is CASSRAGVETQYF. The CDR3 DNA reads TGTGCCAGCAGTAGGGCGGGAGTAGAGACCCAGTACTTC.